This TCR beta chain was profiled in a study of a mutant IDH1 vaccine in newly diagnosed glioma. Germline V gene data show CDR1 as PRHDT and CDR2 as FYEKMQ (reference sequence). The CDR3 sequence is 17 residues long. V lost 2 bases to trimming and J lost 0 bases, with 13 bases between them. In regard to this clone: No antigen is known for it.

Time point defined: week 35, safety follow-up. A single vaccine dose contained 300 ug of mutant IDH1 20-mer peptide, and topical imiquimod was used with it. Across weeks 1, 3, 5, 7, 11, 15, 19 and 23, patients received a vaccination each time, eight in all. Using immunoSEQ multiplex PCR, the repertoire was profiled, and TCRdb retains in-frame clones only, with some absent. The sample shows 20,000 to 30,000 clones, less than 85% of them seen only once. V is TRBV13 and J is TRBJ1-4, with D possibly TRBD1 on 6 matching bases. Specimen: PBMCs, collected from a glioma patient whose treatment included an IDH1 peptide vaccine. The sequence was obtained from a man younger than 40 with glioma. The CDR3 here is CASSLSGGPATNEKLFF. In DNA form, the CDR3 reads TGTGCCAGCAGCTTATCCGGGGGGCCCGCAACTAATGAAAAACTGTTTTTT.